The TCR beta chain described here comes from a study of T cell responses to AZD1222 COVID-19 vaccine. A word on this clone: Its target is not known.

Findings of the study overall: Along spike, vaccine-associated CD4 TCRs were found throughout, with dominance at 160-218 and 743-854. Compared with day 0, the breadth and depth of the Spike-specific TCR repertoire rose significantly after two doses of AZD1222.

The CDR3 has 15 residues. Germline V gene sequence: CDR1 SGHKS, CDR2 YYEKEE (reference sequence). The junction had 4 bases not matched to a gene; V was cut back by 5 bases and J by 0 bases. Sequencing used immunoSEQ multiplex PCR; TCRdb keeps in-frame clones, though not all of them. Of 150,000 or so clones in the sample, roughly 90% were seen once. This receptor was obtained from an adult in good health. The input for sequencing was peripheral blood, taken on day 0 of AZD1222 vaccination. The V gene is TRBV5-5, the J gene TRBJ2-1, with 8 nucleotides matching TRBD2. The CDR3 region is CASRIAGTSYNEQFF. CDR3 sequence (DNA): TGTGCCAGCAGGATAGCGGGAACCTCCTACAATGAGCAGTTCTTC.